This TCR beta chain was captured in a study of blood T cell repertoires in COVID-19. Using immunoSEQ multiplex PCR, the repertoire was profiled, and TCRdb retains in-frame clones only, with some absent. The repertoire has 40,000 to 55,000 clones, more than 65% of them found once; the top ten carry around 15%. Germline CDR1 MNHEY, CDR2 SVGAGI. The CDR3 is 15 amino acids. Deletions cut 6 bases from V and 4 bases from J, with 15 bases between. This sequence was found in a human donor in a cohort sampled during active COVID-19. The material sequenced was peripheral blood. The chain recombines TRBV6-5 with TRBJ2-2; no clear D gene. As DNA, the CDR3 is TGTGCCAGCAGGCCGCTAGACGGCCTCACCGGGGAGCTGTTTTTT. Translated: CASRPLDGLTGELFF.